The 10 T cell receptor beta chains reported below all come from one sample, sequenced in a study of T cells after posttransplantation cyclophosphamide. Cells defined as naive were viable CD3+CD4+ or CD3+CD8+ and CCR7+CD45RA+CD45RO-CD95-CD27+CD28+. Assay: immunoSEQ multiplex PCR; the TCRdb copy retains only in-frame clones and omits some. The sample lists about 16,000 clones, approximately 94% occurring once. The material sequenced was naive CD4+ T cells sorted from blood. The receptors originated from a woman in her 50s in good health and a related stem cell transplant donor.

J is TRBJ1-4 and V is TRBV28; TRBD1 matches at 7 bases. The CDR3 has 13 residues. Germline CDR1 MDHEN, CDR2 SYDVKM. The V and J ends lost 4 bases and 8 bases, in that order; junction bases with no gene match: 4. Written as DNA, the CDR3 is TGTGCCAGCAGTTCCACAGGGGTGGAAAAACTGTTTTTT. It translates to CASSSTGVEKLFF.

The chain employs TRBV13 and TRBJ2-1; 7 bases are shared with TRBD2. V lost 6 bases to trimming and J lost 8 bases; unmatched junction nucleotides: 10. Germline CDR1 is PRHDT and CDR2 is FYEKMQ (reference sequence). This CDR3 is built from 14 residues. CDR3 nucleotide sequence: TGTGCCAGCAGGATCGGAGCGGGAAGGCATGAGCAGTTCTTC. It translates to CASRIGAGRHEQFF.

This CDR3 is CASSEDRSYGYTF. Written as DNA, the CDR3 is TGTGCCAGCAGTGAGGACAGAAGCTATGGCTACACCTTC. The genes are TRBV25-1 and TRBJ1-2; tentative D call: TRBD1 (6 bases). This CDR3 is 13 amino acids long. V was clipped by 3 bases and J by 4 bases, with 9 bases between them. In germline, CDR1 is MGHDK, CDR2 SYGVNS.

The V and J genes are TRBV29-1 and TRBJ2-7; the match to TRBD1 covers 7 bases. V lost 0 bases, J lost 2 bases, and 7 bases stayed unmatched. Germline-derived CDR1 and CDR2 are SQVTM and ANQGSEA. The CDR3 runs 15 residues. Here the CDR3 reads CSVEETETGTYEQYF. The CDR3, as DNA: TGCAGCGTTGAAGAGACTGAGACAGGGACCTACGAGCAGTACTTC.

The chain couples TRBV15 to TRBJ1-4; D may be TRBD1 (5 bases). The CDR3 extends over 14 amino acids. Trimming pared 6 bases from V and 5 bases from J, leaving 13 bases between. Germline V CDR1 and CDR2: LNHNV, YYDKDF (reference sequence). The CDR3 region has the DNA TGTGCCACCAGGATCAGGGCTACCAATGAAAAACTGTTTTTT. This translates into CATRIRATNEKLFF.

The rearrangement links TRBV5-1 to TRBJ1-1; TRBD1 aligns across 7 bases. The trim removed 2 bases at V and 5 bases at J, leaving 6 bases unmatched. The CDR3 covers 14 residues. Germline assignment: CDR1 SGHRS and CDR2 YFSETQ. CDR3 coding DNA: TGCGCCAGCAGCTTCACAGGGGACTCAACTGAAGCTTTCTTT. It encodes CASSFTGDSTEAFF.

The CDR3 DNA is TGTGCCAGCAGCTTAGCGGGGGCGAGCTCCTACAATGAGCAGTTCTTC. It translates to CASSLAGASSYNEQFF. The chain uses TRBV7-2 and TRBJ2-1; D is perhaps TRBD1 (6 bases). V gave up 0 bases and J gave up 0 bases, with 9 bases separating them. Looked up from germline, CDR1 is SGHTA and CDR2 is FQGNSA. The CDR3 is 16 residues long.

The rearrangement links TRBV7-2 to TRBJ2-3; 12 bases line up with TRBD2. The CDR3 length is 16 residues. Per the germline V gene, CDR1 is SGHTA and CDR2 is FQGNSA. V dropped 2 bases and J dropped 1; count of bases not matched to a gene: 1. The CDR3 loop reads CASSLSSGRGTDTQYF. The CDR3 bases are TGTGCCAGCAGCTTATCTAGCGGGAGGGGCACAGATACGCAGTATTTT.

The V gene is TRBV2, the J gene TRBJ2-7; perhaps TRBD2 as D (5 bases). This CDR3 is 18 amino acids long. V lost 6 bases and J lost 1, with 25 bases in between. CDR1 SNHLY and CDR2 FYNNEI come from the germline V gene. The CDR3 DNA reads as TGTGCCAGCAGCGCACGAAGACTAACAGCGATTAAGTCCTACGAGCAGTACTTC. It yields the protein CASSARRLTAIKSYEQYF.

As for this clone: Its ends do not fully match the called genes, so a read error is possible. Different DNA sequences within this sample yield the same CDR3. The CDR3 nucleotides are TGCGCCAGCAGCTTCGCTACAGGGGCAGGAGAGACCCAGTACTTC. Encoded protein: CASSFATGAGETQYF. The chain couples TRBV7-8 to TRBJ2-5; the match to TRBD1 covers 7 bases. The CDR3 is 15 residues long. Germline V CDR1 and CDR2: SGHVS, FQNEAQ.